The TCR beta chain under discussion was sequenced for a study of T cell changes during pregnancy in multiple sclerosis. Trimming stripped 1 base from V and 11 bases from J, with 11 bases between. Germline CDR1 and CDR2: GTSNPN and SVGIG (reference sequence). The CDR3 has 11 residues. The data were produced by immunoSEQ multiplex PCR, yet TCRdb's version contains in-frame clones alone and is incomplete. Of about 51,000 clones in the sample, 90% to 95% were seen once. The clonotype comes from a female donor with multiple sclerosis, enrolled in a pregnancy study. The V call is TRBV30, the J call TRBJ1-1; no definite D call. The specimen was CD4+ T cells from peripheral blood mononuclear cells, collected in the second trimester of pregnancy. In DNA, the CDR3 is TGTGCCTGGAGTGGCGAGACTAGGGCTTTCTTT. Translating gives CAWSGETRAFF.